This T cell receptor beta chain was sequenced during a study of CD8+CD57+ T cells in acquired aplastic anemia. Study details: Yields of DNA that came from sorted CD4+ and CD8+ cells averaged about 2.9 ug.

Genomic DNA served as template for TCR beta VDJ and CDR3 profiling. One entry per CDR3 protein results from TCRdb running MiXCR on the reads. Here the sample spans tens of thousands of distinct CDR3 sequences, around 70% being singletons. Selection for sequencing was limited to patients who had shown CD8+CD57+ cell expansion by flow cytometry. General study results and limits: The CD8+ Simpson's diversity of patients and controls was not significantly different.

The CDR3 is made up of 14 amino acids. Germline lookup yields CDR1 LNHNV and CDR2 YYDKDF (reference sequence). V was shortened by 1 base and J by 6 bases, with 12 bases between the two germline ends. To note about this clonotype: Its antigen is still unknown.

The receptor was isolated from a human donor with aplastic anemia. The V gene is TRBV15, the J gene TRBJ1-2; no clear D. Sequencing was done on a sample of sorted CD4+, CD8+, or CD8+CD57+ T cells (not recorded which) from PBMCs. In nucleotides, the CDR3 is TGTGCCACCAGCAGAGTGGCGACTGGGCATGGCTACACCTTC. Translated, it gives CATSRVATGHGYTF.